This T cell receptor beta chain derives from a study of blood T cells in healthy people across ages. Study-level findings and limits: Higher diversity, along with more naive CD4+ cells, distinguished long-lived donors from aged donors.

This clonotype was found a few times. Its antigen is not identified. Primers used in a second PCR of roughly 6 to 11 cycles were a sample-barcoded 5' primer and a J-beta primer mix. TCRdb called the 5' RACE reads again in MiXCR, with one record for every CDR3 protein. This sample yields some 760,000 distinct CDR3 sequences, of which around 25% are seen a single time; under 9.5% belongs to the top ten. The CDR3 spans 16 residues. These data were likewise used in another study, on T cells of mothers and their children. That study adds: Reads recorded for TCR beta CDR3 numbered over 10 million per mother and around 3 million per child.

The source is a boy between 10 and 17 years old in good health. This chain connects TRBV12-3 or TRBV12-4 to TRBJ2-5; 8 bases are shared with TRBD1. The tail of the sequence fits TRBJ2-7 better, so the J call may be wrong. Specimen: blood. The CDR3 reads CASSAGGQGGSYEQYF. The DNA of the CDR3 is TGTGCCAGCAGTGCCGGCGGACAGGGAGGCTCCTACGAGCAGTACTTC.